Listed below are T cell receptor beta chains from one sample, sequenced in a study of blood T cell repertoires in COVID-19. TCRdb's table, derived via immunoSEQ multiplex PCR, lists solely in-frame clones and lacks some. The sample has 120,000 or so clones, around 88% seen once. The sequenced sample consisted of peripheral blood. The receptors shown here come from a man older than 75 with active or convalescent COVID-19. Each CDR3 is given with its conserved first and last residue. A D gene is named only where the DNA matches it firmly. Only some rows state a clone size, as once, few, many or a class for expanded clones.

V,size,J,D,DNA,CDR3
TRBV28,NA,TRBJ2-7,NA,TGTGCCAGCAGTTTCGTGGGACTTTCCTACGAGCAGTACTTC,CASSFVGLSYEQYF
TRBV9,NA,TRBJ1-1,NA,TGTGCCAGCAGCGCGGGGCAGACAGGGAACACTGAAGCTTTCTTT,CASSAGQTGNTEAFF
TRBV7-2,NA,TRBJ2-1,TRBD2,TGTGCCAGCAGCCCTAGCGGGGGGAGCTACAATGAGCAGTTCTTC,CASSPSGGSYNEQFF
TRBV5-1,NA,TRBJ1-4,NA,TGCGCCAGCAGCTTGTCAGGGGCTGGGGCTAATGAAAAACTGTTTTTT,CASSLSGAGANEKLFF
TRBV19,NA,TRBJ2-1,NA,TGTGCCAGTAGTATAGCGGGGGGCAGCAATGAGCAGTTCTTC,CASSIAGGSNEQFF
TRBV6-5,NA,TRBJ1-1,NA,TGTGCCAGCAGTCCCAGGGTGATGAACACTGAAGCTTTCTTT,CASSPRVMNTEAFF
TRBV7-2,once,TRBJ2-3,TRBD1,TGTGCCAGCAGCCCTACAGGGGTAGATACGCAGTATTTT,CASSPTGVDTQYF
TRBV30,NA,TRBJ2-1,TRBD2,TGTGCCTGGAGTGGCGGGACTAGCGACTACAATGAGCAGTTCTTC,CAWSGGTSDYNEQFF
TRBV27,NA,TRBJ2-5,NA,TGTGCCAGCAGTGATTACGTGAGAAAGACCCAGTACTTC,CASSDYVRKTQYF
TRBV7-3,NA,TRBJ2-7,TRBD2,TGTGCCAGCAGCCCTACGCCGGGGGGCGAGCAGTACTTC,CASSPTPGGEQYF
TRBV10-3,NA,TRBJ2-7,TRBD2,TGTGCCATCAGTGGAGGGGGTAGCGGGGGGTTGGCCTACGAGCAGTACTTC,CAISGGGSGGLAYEQYF
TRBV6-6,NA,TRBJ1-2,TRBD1,TGTGCCAGCAGTGGCACAGGGGATGGCTACACCTTC,CASSGTGDGYTF
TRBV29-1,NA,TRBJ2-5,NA,TGCAGCTCCCTAGGAGGGGCACCGTACCAAGAGACCCAGTACTTC,CSSLGGAPYQETQYF
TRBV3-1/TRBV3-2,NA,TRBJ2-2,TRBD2,TGTGCCAGCAGCCACCCCGGGGGGGGGCCAGGTCCCGGGGAGCTGTTTTTT,CASSHPGGGPGPGELFF
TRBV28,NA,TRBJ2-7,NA,TGTGCCAGCAGCCGGGGTAGTACAGGGTGGGGCGAGCAGTACTTC,CASSRGSTGWGEQYF